A single sample gave rise to the 24 T cell receptor beta chains below, sequenced in a study of blood T cells in healthy people across ages. Next came a second PCR, run for about 6 to 12 cycles, which used a sample-barcoded 5' primer along with a J-beta primer mix. Each CDR3 protein gets one entry after TCRdb re-called the 5' RACE reads with MiXCR. The table has 550,000 to 750,000 distinct CDR3 sequences, 21% seen once. Sequencing was done on a sample of blood. All receptors derive from a man aged 70 or older in good health.

The gene calls are TRBV28 and TRBJ2-7; D perhaps matches TRBD2 (5 bases). V was shortened by 7 bases and J by 6 bases, with 16 bases between the two germline ends. Germline CDR1 is MDHEN and CDR2 is SYDVKM. The CDR3 is 13 amino acids. The CDR3 region has the DNA TGTGCCAGCACCCTAAGAAGAGGGAGCGAGCAGTACTTC. As protein: CASTLRRGSEQYF.

This clonotype occurred many times. The rearrangement uses TRBV12-3 or TRBV12-4 and TRBJ2-1, with no clear D. V was clipped by 3 bases and J by 7 bases, with 16 bases between them. This CDR3 has 15 residues. The CDR3, as DNA: TGTGCCAGCAGTTTTGGAGCGCAACCACAAAATGAGCAGTTCTTC. It specifies CASSFGAQPQNEQFF.

CDR3 amino acids: CASSQGGAGGKRAFF. The CDR3 DNA follows: TGCGCCAGCAGCCAAGGGGGGGCAGGGGGGAAACGTGCTTTCTTT. This chain connects TRBV4-1 to TRBJ1-1; 7 bases line up with TRBD1. The junction had 13 bases not matched to a gene; V was cut back by 1 base and J by 11 bases. Germline-derived CDR1 and CDR2 are MGHRA and YSYEKL. There are 15 residues in the CDR3.

This clonotype was recorded a few times. The rearrangement links TRBV6-1 to TRBJ2-7; 9 nucleotides line up with TRBD2. The CDR3 covers 13 residues. The trim removed 6 bases at V and 3 bases at J, leaving 3 bases unmatched. The germline CDR1 and CDR2 sequences are MNHNS and SASEGT. CDR3 amino acids: CASRASGNYEQYF. The CDR3 DNA reads as TGTGCCAGCAGAGCTAGCGGGAACTACGAGCAGTACTTC.

The chain uses TRBV5-1 and TRBJ2-5; D is unclear. The J call may not be correct, given that the DNA end is closer to TRBJ2-7. Germline CDR1 is SGHRS and CDR2 is YFSETQ. The CDR3 loop spans 13 amino acids. CDR3: CASSLTTLYEQYF. CDR3 DNA: TGCGCCAGCAGCTTAACGACACTCTACGAGCAGTACTTC.

This clonotype was recorded a few times. The chain uses TRBV6-1 and TRBJ2-3, with 13 bases fitting TRBD2. The germline CDR1 and CDR2 sequences are MNHNS and SASEGT. This CDR3 contains 15 residues. V trimming: 3 bases; J trimming: 4 bases; junction bases outside the gene matches: 1. The DNA of the CDR3 is TGTGCCAGCAGTGACGGACTAGCGGGAGCAGATACGCAGTATTTT. Amino acids: CASSDGLAGADTQYF.

The chain combines TRBV6-4 with TRBJ2-1, with D maybe TRBD2 (5 bases). The CDR3 is made up of 15 amino acids. The germline V gene encodes CDR1 MRHNA and CDR2 SNTAGT. Trimming shortened V by 0 bases and J by 7 bases, and 13 bases separated the two germline ends. The CDR3 is CASSDSGSSVNEQFF. The CDR3 DNA follows: TGTGCCAGCAGTGACTCTGGGAGTTCGGTGAATGAGCAGTTCTTC.

This clonotype was seen a single time. V and J are TRBV21-1 and TRBJ2-1. TRBV21-1 is tagged as a pseudogene. The CDR3 is made up of 16 amino acids. This CDR3 is CASSKGWNLMYNEQFF. CDR3 bases: TGTGCCAGCAGCAAAGGTTGGAATCTGATGTACAATGAGCAGTTCTTC.

This sequence joins TRBV12-3 or TRBV12-4 and TRBJ1-1, with a weak D call TRBD1 (5 bases). The CDR3 totals 14 residues. Trimming removed 0 bases at V and 5 bases at J, with 10 bases between. CDR3 nucleotides: TGTGCCAGCAGTTTAGCAGGGAAGGGGACTGAAGCTTTCTTT. Translating gives CASSLAGKGTEAFF.

This clonotype came up many times. The chain has TRBV14 and TRBJ2-5, with a possible D match to TRBD2 (6 bases). Per germline, CDR1 SGHDN and CDR2 FVKESK. Trimming left V 3 bases short and J 1 base short, with 12 bases between. This CDR3 spans 15 amino acids. Here the CDR3 reads CASSHLAGSQETQYF. CDR3 bases: TGTGCCAGCAGCCATCTCGCGGGGAGCCAAGAGACCCAGTACTTC.

This clonotype was counted at least ten times. The chain combines TRBV20-1 with TRBJ2-4; no clear D. CDR1 and CDR2 (germline): DFQATT, SNEGSKA (reference sequence). Trimming pared 2 bases from V and 6 bases from J, leaving 5 bases between. The CDR3 totals 11 residues. CDR3 nucleotide sequence: TGCAGTGCTAGATCGGGAAACATTCAGTACTTC. This encodes CSARSGNIQYF.

This chain uses TRBV7-3 with TRBJ2-5; D is perhaps TRBD2 (6 bases). The CDR3 loop spans 15 amino acids. CDR1 and CDR2 from the germline V gene are SGHTA and FQGTGA. The V and J ends lost 5 bases and 0 bases respectively, with 13 bases between them. Written as DNA, the CDR3 is TGTGCCAGCAGCCTCCCAGGACTAAACCAAGAGACCCAGTACTTC. Its protein is CASSLPGLNQETQYF.

The CDR3 nucleotides read TGCAGTGCTGACCGGGACAGCACAGATACGCAGTATTTT. Translated, it gives CSADRDSTDTQYF. This chain connects TRBV20-1 to TRBJ2-3, with D perhaps TRBD1 or TRBD2 (5 bases each). Trimming cost V 5 bases and J 0 bases, with 9 bases left between them. This CDR3 comprises 13 residues. Germline V gene data show CDR1 as DFQATT and CDR2 as SNEGSKA (reference sequence).

A note on this clonotype: This may arise from a read error, as a much more abundant clone is one base away. The chain employs TRBV27 and TRBJ2-5, with a weak D call TRBD2 (6 bases). Germline CDR1 is MNHEY and CDR2 is SMNVEV (reference sequence). The CDR3 has 15 amino acids. The CDR3 loop is CASSLYGGERETQHF. The CDR3, as DNA: TGTGCCAGCAGTTTATACGGAGGGGAGCGAGAGACCCAGCACTTC.

This clonotype has just a few counts. The CDR3 nucleotides read TGTGCCAGCAGCTTGAAGAAAAACATTCAGTACTTC. As protein: CASSLKKNIQYF. The chain carries TRBV5-6 and TRBJ2-4; D remains ambiguous. The CDR3 totals 12 residues. Germline V gene sequence: CDR1 SGHDT, CDR2 YYEEEE. Trimming stripped 1 base from V and 4 bases from J, with 3 bases between.

The table lists this clonotype with a few counts. The chain links TRBV25-1 to TRBJ1-4; 8 bases fit TRBD1. The CDR3 extends over 13 amino acids. The trim removed 6 bases at V and 4 bases at J, leaving 1 base unmatched. Germline V gene lookup returns CDR1 MGHDK and CDR2 SYGVNS. CDR3 sequence (DNA): TGTGCCAGCAGGGACAGGGTTAATGAAAAACTGTTTTTT. It yields the protein CASRDRVNEKLFF.

This clonotype appeared a few times. The chain joins TRBV25-1 to TRBJ1-3; a weak D match, TRBD1 (6 bases). Trimming took 6 bases from V and 0 from J, leaving 6 bases between them. CDR3 length: 13 residues. Per the germline V gene, CDR1 is MGHDK and CDR2 is SYGVNS. The CDR3 reads CASRQGSGNTIYF. CDR3 coding DNA: TGTGCCAGCAGACAGGGCTCTGGAAACACCATATATTTT.

The CDR3 nucleotides read TGTGCCTGGAGTCCCATGAGCTTTGGTTGGGAAAAACTGTTTTTT. Its protein is CAWSPMSFGWEKLFF. V gene TRBV30 combines with J gene TRBJ1-4; D gene unclear. CDR3 length: 15 residues. V was cut by 2 bases and J by 8 bases, with 18 bases left in between. Looked up from germline, CDR1 is GTSNPN and CDR2 is SVGIG (reference sequence). Looking up the rest from reference TRBV30 and TRBJ1-4 gives the full variable domain: SQTIHQWPATLVQPVGSPLSLECTVEGTSNPNLYWYRQAAGRGLQLLFYSVGIGQISSEVPQNLSASRPQDRQFILSSKKLLLSDSGFYLCAWSPMSFGWEKLFFGSGTQLSVL.

The V and J genes are TRBV9 and TRBJ1-6, with 7 nucleotides matching TRBD1. Trimming removed 0 bases from V and 7 bases from J; junction bases left unmatched: 7. The CDR3 extends over 16 amino acids. Germline loops: CDR1 SGDLS, CDR2 YYNGEE. This chain's CDR3 is CASSVEGDSRNSPLHF. The CDR3 DNA follows: TGTGCCAGCAGCGTAGAAGGGGACAGCCGAAATTCACCCCTCCACTTT.

V and J are TRBV5-1 and TRBJ2-7; TRBD2 is a possible D gene (6 bases). This CDR3 is built from 15 residues. The V end lost 1 base, the J end lost 2 bases, and 13 bases lay between the germline ends. Germline assignment: CDR1 SGHRS and CDR2 YFSETQ. The CDR3 loop reads CASSLLTGLTYEQYF. The CDR3 DNA reads as TGCGCCAGCAGCTTGTTGACGGGACTTACCTACGAGCAGTACTTC.

The gene calls are TRBV5-6 and TRBJ1-1; the D gene is possibly TRBD1 (5 bases). The CDR3 runs 14 residues. V was shortened by 0 bases and J by 8 bases, with 14 bases between the two germline ends. Germline CDR1 reads SGHDT; CDR2 reads YYEEEE. CDR3 bases: TGTGCCAGCAGCTTGGGACAGTTGAGAGCCGAAGCTTTCTTT. This gives the protein CASSLGQLRAEAFF. The entire variable domain, with the rest obtained from reference TRBV5-6 and TRBJ1-1, is as follows: DAGVTQSPTHLIKTRGQQVTLRCSPKSGHDTVSWYQQALGQGPQFIFQYYEEEERQRGNFPDRFSGHQFPNYSSELNVNALLLGDSALYLCASSLGQLRAEAFFGQGTRLTVV.

Here the CDR3 DNA reads TGCGCCAGCAACCCCACCGGGGGCTACGAGCAGTACTTC. The encoded protein is CASNPTGGYEQYF. The chain combines TRBV5-1 with TRBJ2-7; perhaps TRBD2 as D (6 bases). Germline V gene lookup returns CDR1 SGHRS and CDR2 YFSETQ. The length of the CDR3 is 13 residues. Trimming left V 6 bases short and J 3 bases short, with 13 bases between.

The V gene is TRBV20-1, the J gene TRBJ2-3; D is perhaps TRBD2 (6 bases). The CDR3 is 14 residues long. The germline gives CDR1 DFQATT, CDR2 SNEGSKA (reference sequence). V was pared by 5 bases and J by 3 bases, with 15 bases between. CDR3 bases: TGCAGTGCTTCAGAGCGGAGGGGAACAGATACGCAGTATTTT. Protein: CSASERRGTDTQYF.

The chain carries TRBV2 and TRBJ2-3; D unclear. Germline loops: CDR1 SNHLY, CDR2 FYNNEI. The CDR3 has 11 amino acids. Trimming shortened V by 5 bases and J by 6 bases, and 6 bases separated the two germline ends. The CDR3 region is CASSMSDTQYF. The CDR3 DNA follows: TGTGCCAGCAGTATGTCGGATACGCAGTATTTT. Full variable domain (missing parts from reference TRBV2 and TRBJ2-3): EPEVTQTPSHQVTQMGQEVILRCVPISNHLYFYWYRQILGQKVEFLVSFYNNEISEKSEIFDDQFSVERPDGSNFTLKIRSTKLEDSAMYFCASSMSDTQYFGPGTRLTVL.